This TCR beta chain was documented in a study of technical replicates of blood from a handful of donors. Trimming pared 1 base from V and 0 bases from J, leaving 16 bases between. This CDR3 contains 18 residues. Germline CDR1 reads MGHRA; CDR2 reads YSYEKL. Produced via immunoSEQ multiplex PCR; TCRdb's table is partial and in-frame only. This sample yields about 84,000 clones, of which roughly 98% are seen a single time; roughly 0.15% belongs to the top ten. This rearrangement joins TRBV4-1 to TRBJ2-1; weak D call: TRBD1 (5 bases). The sequence derives from a human donor in good health. The sequencing input was T cells isolated from PBMCs. CDR3 protein: CASSQGFQGLSSYNEQFF. The CDR3, as DNA: TGCGCCAGCAGCCAAGGGTTCCAGGGTCTCAGCTCCTACAATGAGCAGTTCTTC.